This TCR beta chain was recorded in a study of cytomegalovirus exposure and HLA in healthy donors. Overall study findings and caveats: The dataset shows that most TCR sequences were rare, while some public TCRs occurred in many donors. In a later analysis, first-cohort TCR clusters were found to tend to co-occur in the roughly 120 validation repertoires.

V lost 7 bases to trimming and J lost 10 bases; unmatched junction nucleotides: 20. Germline CDR1 is SGHAT and CDR2 is FQNNGV. CDR3 size: 17 residues. The donors were members of the validation cohort comprising roughly 130 subjects, separate from the roughly 680-subject first cohort. Points on this clone: The antigen is not known.

Produced via immunoSEQ multiplex PCR; TCRdb's table is partial and in-frame only. The sample shows some 160,000 clones, roughly 91% of them seen only once. The receptor was derived from a man between 18 and 29 years old in good health and CMV-seronegative. The sequenced sample consisted of PBMCs. The rearrangement links TRBV11-2 to TRBJ2-3; 10 bases agree with TRBD1. CDR3 sequence (DNA): TGTGCCAGCACCCTGATGGGTGGGACAGGGGCGTGGGAGGCGCAGTATTTT. Residues: CASTLMGGTGAWEAQYF. Based on the CDR3 plus reference TRBV11-2 and TRBJ2-3, the full variable domain is EAGVAQSPRYKIIEKRQSVAFWCNPISGHATLYWYQQILGQGPKLLIQFQNNGVVDDSQLPKDRFSAERLKGVDSTLKIQPAKLEDSAVYLCASTLMGGTGAWEAQYFGPGTRLTVL.